Shown below are 26 T cell receptor beta chains from a single sample sequenced in a study of regulatory T cells in long-lasting Graves disease. Investigators prepared the TCR beta libraries by applying iRepertoire HTBI primers and Arm-PCR of CDR3 regions. TCRdb itself ran the multiplex PCR reads through MiXCR, one entry per CDR3 protein. The sample lists around 340,000 distinct CDR3 sequences; less than 20% were seen once. Time point meaning: persistent/refractory GD, antithyroid drugs over 5 years with positive TRAb. PBMC RNA served as the TCR library source. Sequencing used peripheral blood mononuclear cells (PBMCs), obtained when the disease was refractory, from a patient treated with antithyroid drugs. The receptors stem from a female donor with Graves disease.

This clonotype was recorded many times. The chain's CDR3 is CASRTTGGVGNEKLFF. The CDR3 nucleotides read TGTGCCAGCAGGACAACAGGGGGCGTGGGTAATGAAAAACTGTTTTTT. The chain uses TRBV27 and TRBJ1-4, with 9 bases fitting TRBD1. V was pared by 6 bases and J by 4 bases, with 9 bases of the junction left unmatched. The CDR3 contains 16 residues. Germline-derived CDR1 and CDR2 are MNHEY and SMNVEV (reference sequence).

This clonotype was observed at least ten times. The rearrangement joins TRBV7-2 to TRBJ2-6; D unresolved. Germline values: CDR1 SGHTA, CDR2 FQGNSA. V was cut by 6 bases and J by 0 bases, with 6 bases left in between. This CDR3 spans 14 amino acids. CDR3 residues: CASRTSSGANVLTF. DNA of the CDR3: TGTGCCAGCAGAACAAGCTCTGGGGCCAACGTCCTGACTTTC.

The rearrangement joins TRBV10-3 to TRBJ1-6, with a tentative D call TRBD1 (6 bases). The germline CDR1 and CDR2 sequences are ENHRY and SYGVKD. CDR3 length equals 19 residues. V shed 8 bases and J shed 6 bases, with 29 bases lying between them. The CDR3 is CAIRLQEGVVMARNSPLHF. The CDR3 DNA reads as TGTGCCATCCGATTACAGGAGGGGGTGGTCATGGCCCGTAATTCACCCCTCCACTTT.

This clonotype has a count of ten or more. The rearrangement uses TRBV28 and TRBJ1-5; 9 bases align to TRBD1. Trimming took 4 bases from V and 1 from J; bases not matched to a gene: 8. In germline, CDR1 is MDHEN, CDR2 SYDVKM. The CDR3 runs to 17 residues. CDR3 amino acids: CASSSHWGTGSNQPQHF. The CDR3 DNA reads as TGTGCCAGCAGTTCCCATTGGGGGACAGGGAGCAATCAGCCCCAGCATTTT. The full variable domain, its missing parts supplied by reference TRBV28 and TRBJ1-5, is DVKVTQSSRYLVKRTGEKVFLECVQDMDHENMFWYRQDPGLGLRLIYFSYDVKMKEKGDIPEGYSVSREKKERFSLILESASTNQTSMYLCASSSHWGTGSNQPQHFGDGTRLSIL.

In regard to this clonotype: This may come from a read error, since a much larger clone is one base off. The rearrangement uses TRBV10-3 and TRBJ1-2, with D possibly matching TRBD1 (6 bases). The CDR3 sequence is 15 residues long. From germline, CDR1 is ENHRY and CDR2 SYGVKD. For the CDR3, the DNA is TGTGCCATCAGTGAGTCGCAGGGGTATAACTATGGCTACGCCTTC. Protein: CAISESQGYNYGYAF.

This clonotype was seen more than once but under ten times. The chain has TRBV5-1 and TRBJ2-7; D tentatively fits TRBD1 or TRBD2 (5 bases each). Germline CDR1 SGHRS, CDR2 YFSETQ. The V end was cut by 4 bases, the J end by 6 bases, with 20 bases between. The CDR3 has 15 amino acids. The DNA of the CDR3 is TGCGCCAGCAGCCGAGTTGGGACCGGGATAAGCGAGCAGTACTTC. Encoded protein: CASSRVGTGISEQYF. Based on the CDR3 plus reference TRBV5-1 and TRBJ2-7, the full variable domain is KAGVTQTPRYLIKTRGQQVTLSCSPISGHRSVSWYQQTPGQGLQFLFEYFSETQRNKGNFPGRFSGRQFSNSRSEMNVSTLELGDSALYLCASSRVGTGISEQYFGPGTRLTVT.

The V call is TRBV5-1, the J call TRBJ2-5; TRBD2 matches at 7 bases. The CDR3 is 14 residues long. Germline loops: CDR1 SGHRS, CDR2 YFSETQ. The V segment lost 3 bases and the J segment 0 bases; nucleotides outside the gene matches: 2. CDR3 residues: CASSYGGYQETQYF. The CDR3 bases are TGCGCCAGCAGCTACGGGGGGTACCAAGAGACCCAGTACTTC.

This clonotype was counted a few times. This chain uses TRBV24-1 with TRBJ2-7, with 10 nucleotides matching TRBD1. The V segment lost 3 bases and the J segment 3 bases; nucleotides outside the gene matches: 4. CDR1 is KGHDR, CDR2 SFDVKD, per germline. This CDR3 has 15 residues. The DNA for the CDR3 is TGTGCCACCAGTGATCCGGGACAGGGGATCTACGAGCAGTACTTC. The encoded protein is CATSDPGQGIYEQYF.

This clonotype was recorded many times. The chain links TRBV2 to TRBJ2-2; the D is unclear. Germline loops: CDR1 SNHLY, CDR2 FYNNEI. The CDR3 has 17 amino acids. Trimming shortened V by 0 bases and J by 0 bases, and 11 bases separated the two germline ends. CDR3 amino acids: CASSEALLAANTGELFF. The CDR3 coding sequence is TGTGCCAGCAGTGAAGCGCTTCTTGCCGCGAACACCGGGGAGCTGTTTTTT.

There are many counts of this clonotype. This sequence joins TRBV20-1 and TRBJ2-7, with D tentatively TRBD2 (5 bases). The CDR3 contains 12 residues. Germline CDR1 DFQATT, CDR2 SNEGSKA (reference sequence). The V gene lost 3 bases and the J gene lost 0 bases, with 6 bases spanning the gap. CDR3 sequence: CSASGDSYEQYF. As DNA, the CDR3 is TGCAGTGCTAGCGGGGACTCCTACGAGCAGTACTTC.

This clonotype turned up a few times. The V and J genes are TRBV7-2 and TRBJ2-5; D is undetermined. Germline CDR1 reads SGHTA; CDR2 reads FQGNSA. This CDR3 has 15 residues. V lost 5 bases to trimming and J lost 5 bases, with 18 bases between them. The CDR3 loop is CASSPRLVSRETQYF. As DNA, the CDR3 is TGTGCCAGCAGCCCGAGACTGGTTTCGCGGGAGACCCAGTACTTC.

A few counts support this clonotype. V gene TRBV4-3 combines with J gene TRBJ1-2; D might be TRBD1 (5 bases). V was pared by 2 bases and J by 6 bases, with 22 bases between. CDR1 LGHNA and CDR2 YSLEER come from the germline V gene. This CDR3 contains 17 residues. This chain's CDR3 is CASSQPDLTESGDGYTF. DNA for the CDR3: TGCGCCAGCAGCCAACCCGATTTGACAGAAAGTGGCGATGGCTACACCTTC.

At least ten counts were recorded for this clonotype. The V call is TRBV9, the J call TRBJ2-5; the D gene is possibly TRBD1 (7 bases). This CDR3 is built from 15 residues. Germline V gene data show CDR1 as SGDLS and CDR2 as YYNGEE. V lost 3 bases, J lost 4 bases, and 16 bases lay in between. As DNA, the CDR3 is TGTGCCAGCAGCGAGACGTCGCAGGGGGGAGAGACCCAGTACTTC. Translated: CASSETSQGGETQYF. The whole variable domain, filled in from reference TRBV9 and TRBJ2-5, reads DSGVTQTPKHLITATGQRVTLRCSPRSGDLSVYWYQQSLDQGLQFLIQYYNGEERAKGNILERFSAQQFPDLHSELNLSSLELGDSALYFCASSETSQGGETQYFGPGTRLLVL.

This clonotype was detected ten times or more. The chain recombines TRBV19 with TRBJ1-1, with a possible D match to TRBD1 (6 bases). The germline gives CDR1 LNHDA, CDR2 SQIVND (reference sequence). V was shortened by 4 bases and J by 1 base, with 13 bases between the two germline ends. This CDR3 has 15 residues. The CDR3 coding sequence is TGTGCCAGTAGTACAACAGGGTTGGGGAACACTGAAGCTTTCTTT. Translation gives CASSTTGLGNTEAFF.

This clonotype was recorded many times. This chain connects TRBV27 to TRBJ2-7; D uncertain. Looked up from germline, CDR1 is MNHEY and CDR2 is SMNVEV (reference sequence). The V gene lost 4 bases and the J gene lost 3 bases, with 25 bases spanning the gap. This CDR3 spans 18 amino acids. CDR3 sequence (DNA): TGTGCCAGCAGTTCTGTTTGGCGGTCTAACCGGAGAGACTACGAGCAGTACTTC. The encoded protein is CASSSVWRSNRRDYEQYF.

This clonotype was detected a few times. V gene TRBV6-1 combines with J gene TRBJ1-5, with a possible D match to TRBD1 (6 bases). The ends were cut back, 4 bases at V and 10 bases at J, with 14 bases in the middle. The CDR3 has 13 residues. CDR1 and CDR2 (germline): MNHNS, SASEGT. CDR3 protein: CASSVGAQLPQHF. The CDR3 DNA is TGTGCCAGCAGTGTGGGGGCCCAGCTACCCCAGCATTTT.

There are a few counts of this clonotype. The J gene is TRBJ2-2, the V gene TRBV2; tentative D call: TRBD1 (6 bases). The CDR3 is 15 residues long. Germline V gene sequence: CDR1 SNHLY, CDR2 FYNNEI. V lost 6 bases and J 1 base, leaving 12 bases between the germline ends. Here the CDR3 reads CASRPGTLNTGELFF. As DNA, the CDR3 is TGTGCCAGCAGGCCCGGGACACTGAACACCGGGGAGCTGTTTTTT.

There are a few counts of this clonotype. V gene TRBV18 combines with J gene TRBJ1-1; D remains ambiguous. V was trimmed by 2 bases and J by 6 bases, leaving 13 bases between them. The CDR3 extends over 14 amino acids. Germline V gene data show CDR1 as KGHSH and CDR2 as LQKENI. The CDR3: CASSPGSSKSEAFF. CDR3 DNA: TGTGCCAGCTCACCAGGCAGCTCTAAGTCTGAAGCTTTCTTT. Looking up the rest from reference TRBV18 and TRBJ1-1 gives the full variable domain: NAGVMQNPRHLVRRRGQEARLRCSPMKGHSHVYWYRQLPEEGLKFMVYLQKENIIDESGMPKERFSAEFPKEGPSILRIQQVVRGDSAAYFCASSPGSSKSEAFFGQGTRLTVV.

This clonotype occurred once. Because the CDR3 is missing its conserved closing phenylalanine or tryptophan, this is likely a read error. The chain joins TRBV6-9 to TRBJ1-3, with D unclear. Trimming removed 4 bases from V and 0 bases from J, with 10 bases in between. The germline gives CDR1 MNHGY, CDR2 SVAAGI. CDR3 length: 15 amino acids. The CDR3 protein is CASSWSASSGNTIYS. CDR3 nucleotides: TGTGCCAGCAGTTGGTCCGCTTCCTCTGGAAACACCATATATTCT.

The rearrangement joins TRBV15 to TRBJ2-3, with a tentative D call TRBD2 (6 bases). CDR3 length: 16 amino acids. The ends were cut back, 0 bases at V and 2 bases at J, with 12 bases in the middle. CDR1 and CDR2 from the germline V gene are LNHNV and YYDKDF (reference sequence). DNA for the CDR3: TGTGCCACCAGCAGAGATCGCGGACTACCCACAGATACGCAGTATTTT. The encoded protein is CATSRDRGLPTDTQYF. The whole variable domain, filled in from reference TRBV15 and TRBJ2-3, reads DAMVIQNPRYQVTQFGKPVTLSCSQTLNHNVMYWYQQKSSQAPKLLFHYYDKDFNNEADTPDNFQSRRPNTSFCFLDIRSPGLGDTAMYLCATSRDRGLPTDTQYFGPGTRLTVL.

The DNA for the CDR3 is TGTGCCGCAACCCGCGCCGCAGCTTCCTACTACAATGAGCAGTTCTTC. Translating gives CAATRAAASYYNEQFF. The V and J genes are TRBV28 and TRBJ2-1; D is unclear. Germline CDR1 and CDR2: MDHEN and SYDVKM. With 11 bases removed from V and 3 bases from J, the gap between germline ends came to 23 bases. The CDR3 has 16 amino acids.

This clonotype was observed at least ten times. The V call is TRBV2, the J call TRBJ1-6; no firm D call. The germline V gene encodes CDR1 SNHLY and CDR2 FYNNEI. V was trimmed by 7 bases and J by 14 bases, leaving 24 bases between them. The CDR3 covers 15 residues. The CDR3 DNA sequence: TGTGCCAGCACCCTGGATCATCTCTCCGGTACAACCCTCCACTTT. It translates to CASTLDHLSGTTLHF.

The chain employs TRBV28 and TRBJ2-3, with 7 bases lining up with TRBD1. V gave up 2 bases and J gave up 5 bases; unmatched junction bases: 10. CDR1 is MDHEN and CDR2 is SYDVKM in the germline V gene. This CDR3 comprises 16 residues. The CDR3 bases are TGTGCCAGCAGTTTACTGAGACAGGGTCTTGAAGATACGCAGTATTTT. Amino acids: CASSLLRQGLEDTQYF.

This clonotype was recorded at least ten times. V usage is TRBV15 and J usage is TRBJ2-5; perhaps TRBD1 as D (5 bases). V lost 11 bases to trimming and J lost 5 bases, with 15 bases between them. The CDR3 is 12 residues long. CDR1 and CDR2 from the germline V gene are LNHNV and YYDKDF (reference sequence). The CDR3 here is CASSEGAETQYF. The DNA of the CDR3 is TGTGCCTCATCCGAAGGGGCGGAGACCCAGTACTTC.

This clonotype was seen ten or more times. V and J are TRBV3-1 and TRBJ1-2; D unclear. V gave up 0 bases and J gave up 4 bases, with 12 bases separating them. Germline V gene sequence: CDR1 LGHDT, CDR2 YNNKEL (reference sequence). The CDR3 totals 15 residues. The CDR3 reads CASSQDKGAGYGYTF. CDR3 nucleotide sequence: TGTGCCAGCAGCCAAGATAAGGGAGCCGGCTATGGCTACACCTTC.

This clonotype was recorded many times. V is TRBV7-2 and J is TRBJ2-7, with 8 nucleotides matching TRBD1. The germline V gene encodes CDR1 SGHTA and CDR2 FQGNSA. J gave up 2 bases and V 1 base, and 7 bases lay outside the gene matches. The CDR3 length is 16 residues. This CDR3 reads CASSLGGQGGPYEQYF. The CDR3 DNA reads as TGTGCCAGCAGCTTAGGTGGACAGGGAGGTCCCTACGAGCAGTACTTC.